The 20 T cell receptor beta chains given below trace back to one sample, sequenced in a study of graft-versus-host responses after intestinal transplantation (dated by TCRdb to about 2021). To prepare the library, the immunoSEQ multiplex PCR assay was applied. Drawn from immuneACCESS, this table holds only the in-frame rearrangements with V and J called that TCRdb kept. Clones are partly lost; checked studies trace under half to an unresolved V gene and leave the rest unexplained. The sample contains about 57,000 clones, about 90% of them found a single time. The ten largest clones take up 1.6% of the sample. The specimen comprised PBMCs, sampled 26 days after transplant. The source is a human patient who received an intestinal transplant, so some T cells may come from the graft donor.

The rearrangement joins TRBV6-5 to TRBJ1-5; 7 bases fit TRBD1. Germline V gives CDR1 MNHEY, CDR2 SVGAGI. The ends lost 6 bases at V and 6 bases at J; junction bases unmatched: 5. The CDR3 spans 13 residues. The CDR3 nucleotides are TGTGCCAGCAGGGGACAGATAACTCAGCCCCAGCATTTT. This sequence encodes CASRGQITQPQHF.

The rearrangement joins TRBV29-1 to TRBJ2-3; TRBD2 matches at 10 bases. Germline V gene sequence: CDR1 SQVTM, CDR2 ANQGSEA. The CDR3 extends over 17 amino acids. Trimming removed 4 bases from V and 10 bases from J; junction bases left unmatched: 20. The CDR3 here is CSVVVRVSGGAPGAQYF. The CDR3 DNA reads as TGCAGCGTTGTGGTGAGGGTCAGCGGGGGGGCCCCAGGGGCGCAGTATTTT.

This sequence joins TRBV27 and TRBJ2-7; the D gene is possibly TRBD1 (6 bases). The CDR3 loop spans 16 amino acids. V lost 0 bases and J 1 base, leaving 13 bases between the germline ends. Germline values: CDR1 MNHEY, CDR2 SMNVEV (reference sequence). CDR3 sequence reads: CASSLSSQGRSYEQYF. The CDR3 region has the DNA TGTGCCAGCAGTTTATCAAGCCAGGGGAGATCCTACGAGCAGTACTTC.

The chain joins TRBV6-6 to TRBJ2-3; D is possibly TRBD1 (6 bases). The germline gives CDR1 MNHNY, CDR2 SVGAGI (reference sequence). V was cut by 5 bases and J by 1 base, with 13 bases left in between. The CDR3 runs 15 residues. CDR3 DNA sequence: TGTGCCAGCAGTCAGCTGCGACAGGGCACAGATACGCAGTATTTT. Protein product: CASSQLRQGTDTQYF.

The chain links TRBV19 to TRBJ1-3; D unclear. Germline CDR1 LNHDA, CDR2 SQIVND (reference sequence). The length of the CDR3 is 13 residues. V was shortened by 7 bases and J by 3 bases, with 10 bases between the two germline ends. CDR3 nucleotides: TGTGCCAGTATGCGGGGTATTGGAAACACCATATATTTT. Translating gives CASMRGIGNTIYF.

This chain links TRBV28 with TRBJ2-1; 9 nucleotides agree with TRBD2. V trimming: 6 bases; J trimming: 9 bases; junction bases outside the gene matches: 15. Germline CDR1 is MDHEN and CDR2 is SYDVKM. The CDR3 has 16 amino acids. As DNA, the CDR3 is TGTGCCAGCAGCCTCAGGACTAGCGTTAATCACCGTGAGCAGTTCTTC. Translation gives CASSLRTSVNHREQFF. The full variable domain, rest sourced from reference TRBV28 and TRBJ2-1, is DVKVTQSSRYLVKRTGEKVFLECVQDMDHENMFWYRQDPGLGLRLIYFSYDVKMKEKGDIPEGYSVSREKKERFSLILESASTNQTSMYLCASSLRTSVNHREQFFGPGTRLTVL.

The V and J genes are TRBV4-1 and TRBJ2-7, with a possible D match to TRBD2 (7 bases). CDR3 length equals 17 residues. In germline, CDR1 is MGHRA, CDR2 YSYEKL. V lost 1 base and J lost 0, with 16 bases in between. DNA for the CDR3: TGCGCCAGCAGCCAAGTAACCGGTGCGGGGGCCTCCTACGAGCAGTACTTC. It encodes CASSQVTGAGASYEQYF.

This clone appeared a single time. This chain joins TRBV9 and TRBJ2-1; 7 bases line up with TRBD2. Germline CDR1 reads SGDLS; CDR2 reads YYNGEE. This CDR3 is 16 amino acids long. Losses at the gene ends were 1 base for V and 4 bases for J; bases not matched to a gene: 8. This CDR3 is CASSVSSGMGYNEQFF. CDR3 nucleotides: TGTGCCAGCAGCGTATCGAGCGGGATGGGTTACAATGAGCAGTTCTTC.

The chain recombines TRBV7-3 with TRBJ2-1; no definite D call. CDR3 size: 11 residues. V dropped 5 bases and J dropped 5 bases, with 4 bases sitting between them. Germline V gene sequence: CDR1 SGHTA, CDR2 FQGTGA. The CDR3 nucleotides read TGTGCCAGCAGCGCGAACAATGAGCAGTTCTTC. Amino acids: CASSANNEQFF.

J is TRBJ2-7 and V is TRBV28, with D maybe TRBD1 (6 bases). Germline CDR1 is MDHEN and CDR2 is SYDVKM. V dropped 1 base and J dropped 4 bases, with 11 bases sitting between them. This CDR3 region has 14 residues. CDR3 coding DNA: TGTGCCAGCAGTTTATCCGGGACAACGTACGAGCAGTACGTC. Amino acids: CASSLSGTTYEQYV.

The chain has TRBV15 and TRBJ1-3; TRBD1 matches 7 bases. Germline values: CDR1 LNHNV, CDR2 YYDKDF (reference sequence). J was trimmed by 0 bases and V by 6 bases; bases with no gene match: 20. The CDR3 is 20 amino acids. The CDR3 nucleotides are TGTGCCACCAGTAAAACAGGGGAAGCTTTAGTCGGGCTCTCTGGAAACACCATATATTTT. Amino acids: CATSKTGEALVGLSGNTIYF.

The chain is built from TRBV27 and TRBJ2-3, with 8 positions matching TRBD2. Germline CDR1 is MNHEY and CDR2 is SMNVEV (reference sequence). Trimming took 8 bases from V and 0 from J; bases not matched to a gene: 7. The CDR3 length is 15 residues. The CDR3 nucleotides are TGTGCCAGCTCCGGACTAGCAGGTAGCACAGATACGCAGTATTTT. Residues: CASSGLAGSTDTQYF.

J is TRBJ2-5 and V is TRBV5-1; 7 bases align to TRBD2. Germline V gene data show CDR1 as SGHRS and CDR2 as YFSETQ. This CDR3 is built from 13 residues. The V segment lost 1 base and the J segment 3 bases; nucleotides outside the gene matches: 0. DNA of the CDR3: TGCGCCAGCAGCTTGCTAGCGGAAGAGACCCAGTACTTC. Translation gives CASSLLAEETQYF.

V usage is TRBV6-5 and J usage is TRBJ2-1; 7 bases are a match to TRBD1. J lost 5 bases, V lost 0 bases, and 7 bases had no gene match. Germline V gives CDR1 MNHEY, CDR2 SVGAGI. This CDR3 has 16 amino acids. The CDR3 DNA reads as TGTGCCAGCAGTTACTCTGCTGGACAGGTGAACAATGAGCAGTTCTTC. Translated, it gives CASSYSAGQVNNEQFF.

The chain employs TRBV5-1 and TRBJ2-6; 9 nucleotides align to TRBD1. CDR1 SGHRS and CDR2 YFSETQ come from the germline V gene. CDR3 size: 17 residues. With V trimmed by 3 bases and J by 4 bases, 8 bases remained unmatched. CDR3 in DNA: TGCGCCAGCAGCTCCGGGACAGGGAATATGGGGGCCAACGTCCTGACTTTC. Amino acids: CASSSGTGNMGANVLTF.

The V call is TRBV11-2, the J call TRBJ2-7, with D hard to call. The CDR3 loop spans 11 amino acids. The V gene lost 5 bases and the J gene lost 6 bases, with 8 bases spanning the gap. Germline V gene sequence: CDR1 SGHAT, CDR2 FQNNGV. The DNA of the CDR3 is TGTGCCAGCAGCCCCCGACTCGAGCAGTACTTC. Translation gives CASSPRLEQYF.

This clone appeared a single time. The chain carries TRBV5-1 and TRBJ2-5; the match to TRBD2 covers 9 bases. The CDR3 has 15 residues. Unmatched junction bases numbered 7, after V lost 4 bases and J lost 3 bases. The germline V gene has CDR1 SGHRS and CDR2 YFSETQ. CDR3 nucleotide sequence: TGCGCCAGCAGCCCGGGAGCGGGAGGAGAAGAGACCCAGTACTTC. It codes for CASSPGAGGEETQYF. The variable domain in full, completed from reference TRBV5-1 and TRBJ2-5, reads KAGVTQTPRYLIKTRGQQVTLSCSPISGHRSVSWYQQTPGQGLQFLFEYFSETQRNKGNFPGRFSGRQFSNSRSEMNVSTLELGDSALYLCASSPGAGGEETQYFGPGTRLLVL.

The rearrangement links TRBV15 to TRBJ2-5; D perhaps matches TRBD2 (5 bases). The V end lost 5 bases, the J end lost 3 bases, and 10 bases lay between the germline ends. Germline V gene data show CDR1 as LNHNV and CDR2 as YYDKDF (reference sequence). CDR3 length: 13 amino acids. This CDR3 is CATSGVGEETQYF. In DNA, the CDR3 is TGTGCCACCAGCGGGGTCGGGGAAGAGACCCAGTACTTC.

The chain is built from TRBV28 and TRBJ2-7; possible D gene TRBD1, 6 bases. Trimming took 3 bases from V and 4 from J, leaving 10 bases between them. Germline V CDR1 and CDR2: MDHEN, SYDVKM. This CDR3 region has 13 residues. DNA of the CDR3: TGTGCCAGCAGTTTCGACAGGACTTACGAGCAGTACTTC. This encodes CASSFDRTYEQYF.

This clone was counted a single time. The chain has TRBV5-4 and TRBJ2-7; D is unclear. The germline CDR1 and CDR2 sequences are SGHNT and YYREEE (reference sequence). Between the trimmed V and J ends, which lost 1 base and 0 bases, there was a span of 11 bases. This CDR3 spans 15 amino acids. CDR3 DNA: TGTGCCAGCAGCTTGCTTTCCGTTAGCTCCTACGAGCAGTACGTC. This translates into CASSLLSVSSYEQYV.